What follows are 19 T cell receptor beta chains derived from one specimen sequenced in a study of blood T cell repertoires in COVID-19. The assay was immunoSEQ multiplex PCR, and TCRdb's table has in-frame clones only and misses some. The sample has under 35,000 clones; more than 70% are singletons. Sequenced input: peripheral blood. Receptors were obtained from a human donor with active COVID-19. The donor label of this sample is uncertain.

A single count supports this clone. This sequence joins TRBV19 and TRBJ2-1, with D perhaps TRBD2 (7 bases). The CDR3 extends over 14 amino acids. V was trimmed by 5 bases and J by 8 bases, leaving 16 bases between them. Germline CDR1 and CDR2: LNHDA and SQIVND (reference sequence). For the CDR3, the DNA is TGTGCCAGTAGTGAGGGGGGGGCTGACTATGAGCAGTTCTTC. Protein sequence: CASSEGGADYEQFF.

As to this clone: Germline is not matched at one junction end, which may reflect a read error. This sequence joins TRBV7-2 and TRBJ1-2; D is unresolved. This CDR3 spans 13 amino acids. The germline gives CDR1 SGHTA, CDR2 FQGNSA. CDR3 sequence (DNA): TGTGTCAGCAGCTTAGTAACCAGTAATGGCTACACCTTC. This encodes CVSSLVTSNGYTF.

The chain is built from TRBV6-2 or TRBV6-3 and TRBJ1-1; D is uncertain. The CDR3 is made up of 16 amino acids. Trimming stripped 2 bases from V and 0 bases from J, with 13 bases between. Germline CDR1 is MNHEY and CDR2 is SVGEGT. As DNA, the CDR3 is TGTGCCAGCAGTTACACTCACAGCAGTCTGAACACTGAAGCTTTCTTT. It yields the protein CASSYTHSSLNTEAFF.

There are a few counts of this clone. The V and J genes are TRBV6-2 or TRBV6-3 and TRBJ1-1, with D unresolved. Trimming took off 6 bases at V and 1 base at J, with 15 bases between the two ends. The CDR3 has 15 residues. Germline V gives CDR1 MNHEY, CDR2 SVGEGT. CDR3 residues: CASSNLNRGNTEAFF. The CDR3 nucleotides read TGTGCCAGCAGCAACCTTAATCGGGGGAACACTGAAGCTTTCTTT.

This chain joins TRBV20-1 and TRBJ2-7; 7 nucleotides line up with TRBD1. J gave up 3 bases and V 5 bases, and 10 bases lay outside the gene matches. The CDR3 has 14 residues. The germline CDR1 and CDR2 sequences are DFQATT and SNEGSKA (reference sequence). The CDR3, as DNA: TGCAGTGCTCGTGCACCAGGGGGACGCTACGAGCAGTACTTC. Translated: CSARAPGGRYEQYF.

J is TRBJ1-2 and V is TRBV3-1 (or the pseudogene TRBV3-2), with 7 bases that match TRBD1. The CDR3 loop spans 18 amino acids. Trimming cost V 3 bases and J 0 bases; bases outside gene matches: 13. The germline V gene has CDR1 LGHDT and CDR2 YNNKEL (reference sequence). The DNA of the CDR3 is TGTGCCAGCAGCCATACGAACGCCTGGGGGACAGCTAACTATGGCTACACCTTC. Protein product: CASSHTNAWGTANYGYTF.

The chain has TRBV5-4 and TRBJ2-1; D unresolved. This CDR3 spans 17 amino acids. Germline V lookup: CDR1 SGHNT, CDR2 YYREEE (reference sequence). Trimming pared 5 bases from V and 1 base from J, leaving 19 bases between. The CDR3 DNA reads as TGTGCCAGCAGTCTGAAGTCCGTGCTTAGATCCTACAATGAGCAGTTCTTC. This encodes CASSLKSVLRSYNEQFF.

The chain joins TRBV19 to TRBJ2-6; D possibly corresponds to TRBD2 (5 bases). The germline V gene encodes CDR1 LNHDA and CDR2 SQIVND (reference sequence). CDR3 length equals 15 residues. With 3 bases removed from V and 4 bases from J, the gap between germline ends came to 10 bases. CDR3 amino acids: CASSIRGWGANVLTF. CDR3 coding DNA: TGTGCCAGTAGTATTCGGGGTTGGGGGGCCAACGTCCTGACTTTC.

The chain combines TRBV19 with TRBJ2-7; a weak D match, TRBD1 (5 bases). This CDR3 contains 14 residues. The V gene lost 2 bases and the J gene lost 4 bases, with 12 bases spanning the gap. Germline-derived CDR1 and CDR2 are LNHDA and SQIVND (reference sequence). The CDR3 protein is CASSIRQSEYEQYF. The CDR3 DNA reads as TGTGCCAGTAGTATAAGACAGAGTGAGTACGAGCAGTACTTC.

This rearrangement joins TRBV5-1 to TRBJ2-3; TRBD2 matches 7 bases. Per germline, CDR1 SGHRS and CDR2 YFSETQ. The J segment lost 0 bases and the V segment lost 3 bases, leaving 10 bases of the junction unmatched. This CDR3 has 17 residues. CDR3: CASSSGMGGSSTDTQYF. The DNA for the CDR3 is TGCGCCAGCAGCTCTGGAATGGGGGGGTCGAGCACAGATACGCAGTATTTT.

V gene TRBV2 combines with J gene TRBJ1-4; TRBD1 aligns across 7 bases. The CDR3 length is 15 residues. The germline V gene encodes CDR1 SNHLY and CDR2 FYNNEI. With V trimmed by 6 bases and J by 6 bases, 10 bases remained unmatched. The CDR3 spells CASRDMTGPDEKLFF. In DNA form, the CDR3 reads TGTGCCAGCAGGGACATGACAGGGCCAGATGAAAAACTGTTTTTT.

The rearrangement uses TRBV11-2 and TRBJ1-1; D unresolved. CDR1 and CDR2 (germline): SGHAT, FQNNGV. The CDR3 spans 15 residues. The V end was cut by 0 bases, the J end by 5 bases, with 13 bases between. CDR3 bases: TGTGCCAGCAGCTTAGAACGTCCGAGGAAGACTGAAGCTTTCTTT. This encodes CASSLERPRKTEAFF.

This chain links TRBV3-1 (or the pseudogene TRBV3-2) with TRBJ2-7; D might be TRBD1 (6 bases). The CDR3 spans 17 residues. Germline V gene lookup returns CDR1 LGHDT and CDR2 YNNKEL (reference sequence). The V gene lost 1 base and the J gene lost 4 bases, with 20 bases spanning the gap. The CDR3 region is CASSQGPTGHFPYEQYF. The CDR3 nucleotides are TGTGCCAGCAGCCAAGGTCCCACAGGGCACTTCCCATACGAGCAGTACTTC.

The chain links TRBV29-1 to TRBJ1-4, with 7 bases that match TRBD1. V lost 5 bases and J lost 7; bases outside the gene matches: 7. CDR1 and CDR2 (germline): SQVTM, ANQGSEA. This CDR3 region has 13 residues. CDR3 protein: CSVRGAGGEKLFF. The CDR3 DNA is TGCAGCGTTAGGGGGGCAGGGGGTGAAAAACTGTTTTTT. Supplemented by reference TRBV29-1 and TRBJ1-4, the full variable domain reads SAVISQKPSRDICQRGTSLTIQCQVDSQVTMMFWYRQQPGQSLTLIATANQGSEATYESGFVIDKFPISRPNLTFSTLTVSNMSPEDSSIYLCSVRGAGGEKLFFGSGTQLSVL.

The chain recombines TRBV5-4 with TRBJ1-5, with TRBD1 as a possible D gene (5 bases). V was cut by 4 bases and J by 4 bases, with 15 bases left in between. This CDR3 comprises 15 residues. Per the germline V gene, CDR1 is SGHNT and CDR2 is YYREEE (reference sequence). The CDR3 sequence: CASSMGTGINQPQHF. The CDR3 DNA reads TGTGCCAGCAGCATGGGGACGGGGATTAATCAGCCCCAGCATTTT.

This clone was seen more than once but under ten times. V usage is TRBV28 and J usage is TRBJ2-7; maybe TRBD1 (5 bases). This CDR3 comprises 16 residues. Trimming removed 3 bases from V and 1 base from J, with 16 bases in between. Germline CDR1 and CDR2: MDHEN and SYDVKM. DNA of the CDR3: TGTGCCAGCAGTTTGATCTCGACAGCTAAGTCCTACGAGCAGTACTTC. It codes for CASSLISTAKSYEQYF. The complete variable domain, with remaining parts taken from reference TRBV28 and TRBJ2-7, reads DVKVTQSSRYLVKRTGEKVFLECVQDMDHENMFWYRQDPGLGLRLIYFSYDVKMKEKGDIPEGYSVSREKKERFSLILESASTNQTSMYLCASSLISTAKSYEQYFGPGTRLTVT.

The gene calls are TRBV19 and TRBJ1-2; perhaps TRBD1 as D (6 bases). The CDR3 totals 15 residues. The ends were cut back, 5 bases at V and 0 bases at J, with 13 bases in the middle. The germline V gene has CDR1 LNHDA and CDR2 SQIVND (reference sequence). The CDR3 spells CASSSPGDANYGYTF. CDR3 DNA: TGTGCCAGTAGTTCCCCAGGGGATGCTAACTATGGCTACACCTTC.

V and J are TRBV4-1 and TRBJ2-7; 7 bases fit TRBD2. Unmatched junction bases numbered 6, after V lost 2 bases and J lost 5 bases. CDR1 and CDR2 from the germline V gene are MGHRA and YSYEKL. CDR3 length equals 14 residues. The CDR3 DNA reads as TGCGCCAGCAGCCAAATCGGGGGGTGGAACGAGCAGTACTTC. It encodes CASSQIGGWNEQYF.

This chain connects TRBV19 to TRBJ1-6, with a possible D match to TRBD1 (5 bases). CDR3 size: 13 residues. From germline, CDR1 is LNHDA and CDR2 SQIVND (reference sequence). Trimming took off 7 bases at V and 9 bases at J, with 13 bases between the two ends. The CDR3 protein is CASTAGVGSPLHF. The CDR3 DNA sequence: TGTGCCAGTACGGCGGGGGTTGGTTCACCCCTCCACTTT.